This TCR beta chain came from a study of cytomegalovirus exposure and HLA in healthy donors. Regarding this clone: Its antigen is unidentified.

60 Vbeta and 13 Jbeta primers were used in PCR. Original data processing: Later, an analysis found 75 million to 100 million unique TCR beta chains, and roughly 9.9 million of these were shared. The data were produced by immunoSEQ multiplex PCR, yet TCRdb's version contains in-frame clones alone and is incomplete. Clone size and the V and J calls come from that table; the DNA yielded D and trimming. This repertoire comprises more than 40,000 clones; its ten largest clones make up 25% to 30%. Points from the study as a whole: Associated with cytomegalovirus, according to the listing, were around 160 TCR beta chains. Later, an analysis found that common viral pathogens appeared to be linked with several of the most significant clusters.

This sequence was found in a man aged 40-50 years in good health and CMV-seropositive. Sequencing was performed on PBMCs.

The CDR3 DNA follows: TGTGCCAGTAGGGGGGACAGGACTCAGCCCCAGCATTTT. It specifies CASRGDRTQPQHF. J is TRBJ1-5 and V is TRBV19; the match to TRBD1 covers 8 bases. CDR1 is LNHDA, CDR2 SQIVND, per germline (reference sequence). Germline trimming cut 6 bases from V and 6 bases from J; bases unmatched to any gene: 4. This CDR3 has 13 amino acids.